These T cell receptor beta chains were read from a single sample in a study of beta chain features in type 1 diabetes. Some clones are missing from TCRdb's copy, which holds only in-frame ones; the method was immunoSEQ multiplex PCR. The repertoire holds hundreds of thousands of clones, with approximately 14% as singletons. Material for sequencing was naive CD4+ T cells from blood. These receptor sequences come from a man aged 30-40 years with type 1 diabetes. Both conserved end residues are part of each CDR3. The order of the fields is D gene, clone size, J gene, V gene, CDR3 protein, CDR3 DNA. D genes are given only for firm matches. Clone size is given for some rows only: seen once, a few or many times, or a class if the clone is expanded.

D: -; size: -; J: TRBJ1-1; V: TRBV19; CDR3: CASTEKGRINTEAFF; DNA: TGTGCCAGTACCGAAAAGGGGCGGATAAACACTGAAGCTTTCTTT
D: -; size: -; J: TRBJ2-7; V: TRBV5-4; CDR3: CASSEASGEQYF; DNA: TGTGCCAGCAGCGAGGCCAGTGGCGAGCAGTACTTC
D: TRBD2; size: -; J: TRBJ2-3; V: TRBV7-2; CDR3: CASSLVGGRGRTDTQYF; DNA: TGTGCCAGCAGCTTAGTTGGCGGGAGGGGCAGAACAGATACGCAGTATTTT
D: -; size: few; J: TRBJ2-3; V: TRBV6-6; CDR3: CASSRRDTQYF; DNA: TGTGCCAGCAGTCGCAGAGATACGCAGTATTTT
D: -; size: -; J: TRBJ1-5; V: TRBV4-2; CDR3: CASSRQNSNQPQHF; DNA: TGTGCCAGCAGCCGTCAGAATAGCAATCAGCCCCAGCATTTT
D: TRBD1; size: -; J: TRBJ2-3; V: TRBV19; CDR3: CASTYRTGNTDTQYF; DNA: TGTGCCAGTACCTACCGGACAGGGAACACAGATACGCAGTATTTT
D: TRBD2; size: few; J: TRBJ2-1; V: TRBV5-6; CDR3: CASSLMASGRIYNEQFF; DNA: TGTGCCAGCAGCTTGATGGCTAGCGGGAGGATCTACAATGAGCAGTTCTTC
D: TRBD1; size: -; J: TRBJ2-3; V: TRBV7-3; CDR3: CASSLQGEYAADTQYF; DNA: TGTGCCAGCAGCTTACAGGGGGAGTATGCAGCAGATACGCAGTATTTT
D: -; size: -; J: TRBJ2-2; V: TRBV7-9; CDR3: CAQAQGPNTGELFF; DNA: TGTGCCCAGGCACAGGGACCGAACACCGGGGAGCTGTTTTTT
D: -; size: -; J: TRBJ2-5; V: TRBV2; CDR3: CASSARQGTQYF; DNA: TGTGCCAGCAGTGCTCGGCAGGGGACCCAGTACTTC
D: TRBD1; size: few; J: TRBJ1-4; V: TRBV28; CDR3: CASSQGQGTNEKLFF; DNA: TGTGCCAGCAGTCAAGGACAGGGAACTAATGAAAAACTGTTTTTT
D: TRBD1; size: few; J: TRBJ2-5; V: TRBV7-9; CDR3: CASSPSRGSPQETQYF; DNA: TGTGCCAGCAGCCCCTCCAGGGGGAGCCCCCAAGAGACCCAGTACTTC
D: TRBD1; size: -; J: TRBJ2-5; V: TRBV28; CDR3: CASSLGQPGQTQYF; DNA: TGTGCCAGCAGCTTGGGACAGCCAGGTCAGACCCAGTACTTC
D: -; size: -; J: TRBJ2-7; V: TRBV5-1; CDR3: CASSLTFYEQYF; DNA: TGCGCCAGCAGTTTGACATTCTACGAGCAGTACTTC
D: -; size: once; J: TRBJ2-7; V: TRBV6-1; CDR3: CASSNEEWAHEQYF; DNA: TGTGCCAGCAGCAATGAAGAGTGGGCTCACGAGCAGTACTTC
D: -; size: few; J: TRBJ1-1; V: TRBV18; CDR3: CASSPAGNTEAFF; DNA: TGTGCCAGCTCACCGGCAGGGAACACTGAAGCTTTCTTT
D: TRBD1; size: few; J: TRBJ1-1; V: TRBV27; CDR3: CASSSPLGQGKAEAFF; DNA: TGTGCCAGCAGTTCCCCTCTAGGACAGGGTAAGGCTGAAGCTTTCTTT
D: TRBD2; size: -; J: TRBJ2-5; V: TRBV5-4; CDR3: CASSLNASTSGRGRRETQYF; DNA: TGTGCCAGCAGCTTGAACGCTTCGACTAGCGGGAGGGGGAGGAGAGAGACCCAGTACTTC
D: -; size: -; J: TRBJ2-5; V: TRBV5-1; CDR3: CASSLEQGTQYF; DNA: TGCGCCAGCAGCTTGGAGCAGGGGACCCAGTACTTC
D: -; size: -; J: TRBJ1-4; V: TRBV15; CDR3: CATSRVRSGSEKLFF; DNA: TGTGCCACCAGCAGAGTAAGGAGTGGGTCCGAAAAACTGTTTTTT
D: -; size: few; J: TRBJ2-3; V: TRBV7-2; CDR3: CASSLLLATSTDTQYF; DNA: TGTGCCAGCAGCTTATTGCTCGCGACTAGCACAGATACGCAGTATTTT
D: -; size: few; J: TRBJ1-2; V: TRBV7-2; CDR3: CASSFSDYGYTF; DNA: TGTGCCAGCAGCTTTTCAGACTATGGCTACACCTTC
D: -; size: -; J: TRBJ2-2; V: TRBV4-3; CDR3: CASSHTTGTGELFF; DNA: TGCGCCAGCAGCCATACGACGGGCACCGGGGAGCTGTTTTTT
D: TRBD2; size: -; J: TRBJ2-1; V: TRBV28; CDR3: CASSLSASGGENEQFF; DNA: TGTGCCAGCAGTTTATCCGCTAGCGGGGGCGAAAATGAGCAGTTCTTC
D: -; size: -; J: TRBJ1-5; V: TRBV15; CDR3: CATSRDGGDSNQPQHF; DNA: TGTGCCACCAGCAGAGATGGAGGGGATAGCAATCAGCCCCAGCATTTT
D: TRBD1; size: few; J: TRBJ2-7; V: TRBV5-1; CDR3: CASSWNRGPSYEQYF; DNA: TGCGCCAGCAGCTGGAACAGGGGGCCCTCCTACGAGCAGTACTTC
D: TRBD2; size: -; J: TRBJ2-2; V: TRBV6-6; CDR3: CASSITSGRGTGELFF; DNA: TGTGCCAGCAGTATCACTAGCGGGAGAGGAACCGGGGAGCTGTTTTTT
D: TRBD1; size: few; J: TRBJ2-7; V: TRBV2; CDR3: CASRSGTGAYEQYF; DNA: TGTGCCAGCAGATCCGGGACAGGGGCCTACGAGCAGTACTTC
D: TRBD1; size: -; J: TRBJ1-5; V: TRBV7-2; CDR3: CASRGQTNQPQHF; DNA: TGTGCCAGCAGGGGACAGACCAATCAGCCCCAGCATTTT
D: TRBD1; size: -; J: TRBJ2-5; V: TRBV5-4; CDR3: CASRPGDRETQYF; DNA: TGTGCCAGCAGGCCCGGGGACAGGGAGACCCAGTACTTC
D: -; size: -; J: TRBJ1-1; V: TRBV28; CDR3: CASSFPQNTEAFF; DNA: TGTGCCAGCAGTTTTCCCCAGAACACTGAAGCTTTCTTT
D: -; size: few; J: TRBJ1-1; V: TRBV30; CDR3: CAWSVKRNTEAFF; DNA: TGTGCCTGGAGTGTAAAGAGGAACACTGAAGCTTTCTTT
D: -; size: few; J: TRBJ2-5; V: TRBV2; CDR3: CASSENGGQETQYF; DNA: TGTGCCAGCAGTGAAAATGGGGGGCAAGAGACCCAGTACTTC
D: TRBD2; size: few; J: TRBJ2-1; V: TRBV5-1; CDR3: CASSFIAGVLNEQFF; DNA: TGCGCCAGCAGCTTCATAGCGGGAGTGCTGAATGAGCAGTTCTTC
D: -; size: -; J: TRBJ2-1; V: TRBV18; CDR3: CASSPESAYTEQFF; DNA: TGTGCCAGCTCCCCCGAAAGCGCGTACACTGAGCAGTTCTTC
D: -; size: -; J: TRBJ2-1; V: TRBV29-1; CDR3: CSVQGSSYNEQFF; DNA: TGCAGCGTTCAGGGGAGCTCCTACAATGAGCAGTTCTTC
D: -; size: -; J: TRBJ1-2; V: TRBV4-2; CDR3: CASSQTLNGDYGYTF; DNA: TGTGCCAGCAGCCAGACCTTAAACGGGGACTATGGCTACACCTTC
D: -; size: few; J: TRBJ1-1; V: TRBV7-2; CDR3: CASSSRSRSTEAFF; DNA: TGTGCCAGCAGCTCCCGGTCGCGGTCCACTGAAGCTTTCTTT
D: TRBD1; size: few; J: TRBJ1-1; V: TRBV28; CDR3: CASSGQGGTEAFF; DNA: TGTGCCAGCAGTGGACAGGGGGGAACTGAAGCTTTCTTT
D: TRBD1; size: -; J: TRBJ2-4; V: TRBV9; CDR3: CASSAQGQGENIQYF; DNA: TGTGCCAGCAGCGCCCAGGGACAGGGGGAAAACATTCAGTACTTC
D: -; size: few; J: TRBJ1-1; V: TRBV5-4; CDR3: CASSLDPVNTEAFF; DNA: TGTGCCAGCAGCTTGGATCCCGTGAACACTGAAGCTTTCTTT
D: TRBD2; size: few; J: TRBJ2-1; V: TRBV5-1; CDR3: CASNLRAGVGNEQFF; DNA: TGCGCCAGCAACCTGAGAGCGGGAGTTGGCAATGAGCAGTTCTTC
D: -; size: -; J: TRBJ2-2; V: TRBV9; CDR3: CASSVDGRVGELFF; DNA: TGTGCCAGCAGCGTAGACGGGAGAGTCGGGGAGCTGTTTTTT
D: -; size: -; J: TRBJ1-2; V: TRBV11-2; CDR3: CASSPQQGSYGYTF; DNA: TGTGCCAGCAGCCCTCAACAGGGATCCTATGGCTACACCTTC
D: -; size: -; J: TRBJ1-2; V: TRBV5-6; CDR3: CASSYYRVEGYTF; DNA: TGTGCCAGCAGCTACTACAGGGTGGAGGGCTACACCTTC
D: TRBD2; size: -; J: TRBJ2-3; V: TRBV7-8; CDR3: CASSSAGGRKTDTQYF; DNA: TGTGCCAGCAGCTCCGCGGGCGGGAGAAAGACAGATACGCAGTATTTT
D: -; size: few; J: TRBJ1-4; V: TRBV5-1; CDR3: CASSYAVQGNLFF; DNA: TGCGCCAGCAGCTACGCAGTCCAGGGAAACCTGTTTTTT
D: TRBD1; size: few; J: TRBJ1-1; V: TRBV18; CDR3: CASSPQTGAANTEAFF; DNA: TGTGCCAGCTCACCGCAGACAGGGGCGGCGAACACTGAAGCTTTCTTT
D: -; size: few; J: TRBJ2-2; V: TRBV27; CDR3: CASSLGRVGAGELFF; DNA: TGTGCCAGCAGTTTAGGCAGGGTAGGGGCCGGGGAGCTGTTTTTT
D: TRBD1; size: -; J: TRBJ2-4; V: TRBV18; CDR3: CASADRGDKNIQYF; DNA: TGTGCCAGCGCAGACAGGGGGGACAAAAACATTCAGTACTTC